This is a list of T cell receptor beta chains from one sample in a study of shared clonotypes between healthy human individuals. Sequencing was performed with immunoSEQ multiplex PCR; in TCRdb, only in-frame clones are kept and a portion is missing. This table holds about 1.5 million clones, approximately 98% found once. The sequencing input was naive CD4+ T cells sorted from blood. The origin of the receptors is a man aged 25 to 40 in good health. Each CDR3 is given with its conserved first and last residue. Each record gives: CDR3 protein, CDR3 DNA, clone size, V gene, CDR3 length, D gene, J gene. A D gene is named only where the DNA matches it firmly. Part of the rows lack a size; the others show once, few, many or a class for expanded clones.

CDR3: CASSLGTRDSLEEQYF
DNA: TGCGCCAGCAGCTTGGGGACTCGGGACAGTCTCGAGGAGCAGTACTTC
size: -
V: TRBV5-1
length: 16
D: TRBD1
J: TRBJ2-7

CDR3: CASSWLPGIGQYF
DNA: TGTGCCAGCAGTTGGCTCCCAGGGATTGGGCAGTACTTC
size: -
V: TRBV27
length: 13
D: -
J: TRBJ2-7

CDR3: CASSGVTEYNEQFF
DNA: TGTGCCAGCAGCGGGGTAACAGAATACAATGAGCAGTTCTTC
size: -
V: TRBV13
length: 14
D: -
J: TRBJ2-1

CDR3: CASSSQMNTEAFF
DNA: TGTGCCAGCAGCTCCCAGATGAACACTGAAGCTTTCTTT
size: once
V: TRBV11-2
length: 13
D: -
J: TRBJ1-1

CDR3: CASRLPLLSYNEQFF
DNA: TGTGCCAGCAGGCTCCCACTACTTTCCTACAATGAGCAGTTCTTC
size: -
V: TRBV27
length: 15
D: -
J: TRBJ2-1

CDR3: CASSVAAGNTGELFF
DNA: TGTGCCAGCAGCGTTGCGGCAGGGAACACCGGGGAGCTGTTTTTT
size: -
V: TRBV9
length: 15
D: -
J: TRBJ2-2

CDR3: CASSPKTGIEAFF
DNA: TGTGCCAGCAGCCCAAAGACAGGAATTGAAGCTTTCTTT
size: -
V: TRBV11-3
length: 13
D: -
J: TRBJ1-1

CDR3: CASSLALYETQYF
DNA: TGTGCCAGCAGCTTAGCTCTCTATGAGACCCAGTACTTC
size: -
V: TRBV11-2
length: 13
D: -
J: TRBJ2-5

CDR3: CASSLLFWTQETQYF
DNA: TGTGCCAGCAGCTTATTATTCTGGACCCAAGAGACCCAGTACTTC
size: -
V: TRBV7-8
length: 15
D: -
J: TRBJ2-5

CDR3: CARSYFSQYF
DNA: TGTGCCAGAAGCTACTTTTCGCAGTACTTC
size: -
V: TRBV5-3
length: 10
D: -
J: TRBJ2-7

CDR3: CASSKTSGRAYEQYF
DNA: TGTGCCAGCAGTAAAACTAGCGGGAGGGCCTACGAGCAGTACTTC
size: once
V: TRBV27
length: 15
D: TRBD2
J: TRBJ2-7

CDR3: CASSELGQRNTGELFF
DNA: TGTGCCAGCAGTGAACTCGGACAGAGGAACACCGGGGAGCTGTTTTTT
size: -
V: TRBV2
length: 16
D: -
J: TRBJ2-2

CDR3: CASSLGRGVYGYTF
DNA: TGTGCCAGCAGCTTGGGAAGGGGAGTCTATGGCTACACCTTC
size: -
V: TRBV5-5
length: 14
D: -
J: TRBJ1-2

CDR3: CASSLGPGEAFF
DNA: TGTGCCAGCAGCTTAGGGCCAGGGGAAGCTTTCTTT
size: -
V: TRBV7-2
length: 12
D: -
J: TRBJ1-1

CDR3: CARPGGRGTDTQYF
DNA: TGTGCCAGACCGGGAGGGAGGGGCACAGATACGCAGTATTTT
size: -
V: TRBV2
length: 14
D: TRBD2
J: TRBJ2-3

CDR3: CASIPGLHSETQYF
DNA: TGTGCCAGCATCCCGGGACTCCATTCGGAGACCCAGTACTTC
size: -
V: TRBV9
length: 14
D: -
J: TRBJ2-5

CDR3: CASSLVRGTEAFF
DNA: TGCGCCAGCAGCTTGGTCCGAGGGACTGAAGCTTTCTTT
size: -
V: TRBV5-1
length: 13
D: -
J: TRBJ1-1

CDR3: CSVLGGVVYF
DNA: TGCAGTGTATTAGGCGGAGTTGTATACTTC
size: -
V: TRBV20-1
length: 10
D: -
J: TRBJ2-5

CDR3: CATSRVAAGTGELFF
DNA: TGTGCCACCAGCAGAGTGGCAGCGGGAACCGGGGAGCTGTTTTTT
size: -
V: TRBV15
length: 15
D: TRBD2
J: TRBJ2-2

CDR3: CASSWGTGAFTGELFF
DNA: TGCGCCAGCAGCTGGGGGACAGGGGCCTTCACCGGGGAGCTGTTTTTT
size: -
V: TRBV5-1
length: 16
D: TRBD1
J: TRBJ2-2

CDR3: CAWSVRGRFTGKLFF
DNA: TGTGCCTGGAGTGTACGCGGACGGTTTACGGGAAAACTGTTTTTT
size: -
V: TRBV30
length: 15
D: -
J: TRBJ1-4

CDR3: CASRLGGPGANVLTF
DNA: TGTGCCAGCAGATTGGGGGGGCCTGGGGCCAACGTCCTGACTTTC
size: -
V: TRBV5-5
length: 15
D: -
J: TRBJ2-6

CDR3: CASSQPGGPNYGYTF
DNA: TGCGCCAGCAGCCAGCCAGGGGGGCCCAACTATGGCTACACCTTC
size: -
V: TRBV4-1
length: 15
D: TRBD1
J: TRBJ1-2

CDR3: CSGTGTQETQYF
DNA: TGCAGCGGGACAGGGACCCAAGAGACCCAGTACTTC
size: -
V: TRBV29-1
length: 12
D: TRBD1
J: TRBJ2-5

CDR3: CASSLRGYTEAFF
DNA: TGTGCCAGCAGCTTAAGGGGGTACACTGAAGCTTTCTTT
size: -
V: TRBV7-2
length: 13
D: -
J: TRBJ1-1

CDR3: CAWSDLGNTIYF
DNA: TGTGCCTGGAGTGACCTCGGAAACACCATATATTTT
size: -
V: TRBV30
length: 12
D: -
J: TRBJ1-3

CDR3: CSVARYAETQYF
DNA: TGCAGCGTTGCGCGATATGCGGAGACCCAGTACTTC
size: -
V: TRBV29-1
length: 12
D: -
J: TRBJ2-5

CDR3: CASSWGLGALYF
DNA: -
size: -
V: TRBV7-2
length: 12
D: -
J: TRBJ2-7

CDR3: CAIRPGTEYEQYF
DNA: TGTGCCATCAGGCCCGGGACTGAGTACGAGCAGTACTTC
size: -
V: TRBV10-3
length: 13
D: -
J: TRBJ2-7

CDR3: CASSLGARGEQPQHF
DNA: TGTGCCAGCAGCTTAGGGGCCAGGGGTGAGCAGCCCCAGCATTTT
size: -
V: TRBV7-2
length: 15
D: -
J: TRBJ1-5

CDR3: CASSQDVGWNTGELFF
DNA: TGTGCCAGCAGCCAAGATGTGGGCTGGAACACCGGGGAGCTGTTTTTT
size: -
V: TRBV5-5
length: 16
D: -
J: TRBJ2-2

CDR3: CSVVGRDYGYTF
DNA: TGCAGCGTTGTTGGACGTGACTATGGCTACACCTTC
size: -
V: TRBV29-1
length: 12
D: -
J: TRBJ1-2

CDR3: CASSEPGNTIYF
DNA: TGCGCCAGCAGTGAACCGGGAAACACCATATATTTT
size: -
V: TRBV10-1
length: 12
D: -
J: TRBJ1-3

CDR3: CASSIYGSSYEQYF
DNA: TGTGCCAGCAGTATCTACGGGAGTTCCTACGAGCAGTACTTC
size: -
V: TRBV27
length: 14
D: -
J: TRBJ2-7

CDR3: CASSLVSGRGTGELFF
DNA: TGCGCCAGCAGCTTGGTTAGCGGGAGGGGAACCGGGGAGCTGTTTTTT
size: -
V: TRBV5-1
length: 16
D: TRBD2
J: TRBJ2-2

CDR3: CASSLPSTDTQYF
DNA: TGTGCCAGCAGCCTGCCAAGCACAGATACGCAGTATTTT
size: -
V: TRBV7-2
length: 13
D: -
J: TRBJ2-3

CDR3: CSVTGSLALADTQYF
DNA: TGCAGCGTCACCGGATCCCTGGCTCTGGCAGATACGCAGTATTTT
size: -
V: TRBV29-1
length: 15
D: -
J: TRBJ2-3

CDR3: CASSPGGSSYEQYF
DNA: TGTGCCAGTAGTCCCGGAGGTTCCTCCTACGAGCAGTACTTC
size: -
V: TRBV19
length: 14
D: -
J: TRBJ2-7

CDR3: CASSPLGLSYRDTGELFF
DNA: TGTGCCAGCAGTCCCCTCGGACTCTCCTACCGTGACACCGGGGAGCTGTTTTTT
size: -
V: TRBV27
length: 18
D: -
J: TRBJ2-2

CDR3: CATSSTRDRGYEQYF
DNA: TGTGCCACCAGCAGCACCCGGGACAGAGGGTACGAGCAGTACTTC
size: -
V: TRBV15
length: 15
D: TRBD1
J: TRBJ2-7

CDR3: CATSPGQGNTIYF
DNA: TGCGCCACCTCTCCGGGACAGGGAAACACCATATATTTT
size: -
V: TRBV5-1
length: 13
D: TRBD1
J: TRBJ1-3

CDR3: CASSSRLAGYNEQFF
DNA: TGTGCCAGCAGCTCTCGGCTAGCGGGGTACAATGAGCAGTTCTTC
size: -
V: TRBV5-4
length: 15
D: TRBD2
J: TRBJ2-1

CDR3: CASGVQSGNTIYF
DNA: TGTGCCAGCGGGGTACAGTCTGGAAACACCATATATTTT
size: -
V: TRBV7-9
length: 13
D: -
J: TRBJ1-3

CDR3: CAHIGTDSYEQYF
DNA: TGTGCACACATCGGGACAGACTCCTACGAGCAGTACTTC
size: -
V: TRBV6-1
length: 13
D: TRBD1
J: TRBJ2-7

CDR3: CASSLGVSGRGAYEQYF
DNA: TGTGCCAGCAGCTTGGGGGTAAGCGGGAGAGGCGCCTACGAGCAGTACTTC
size: -
V: TRBV5-4
length: 17
D: TRBD2
J: TRBJ2-7

CDR3: CASSFDRHSEKLFF
DNA: TGTGCCAGCAGCTTCGACCGACATTCAGAAAAACTGTTTTTT
size: -
V: TRBV7-9
length: 14
D: -
J: TRBJ1-4

CDR3: CASSDQYSNQPQHF
DNA: TGTGCCAGTAGTGACCAATATAGCAATCAGCCCCAGCATTTT
size: once
V: TRBV19
length: 14
D: -
J: TRBJ1-5

CDR3: CASSLEDSYSYEQYF
DNA: TGTGCCAGCAGCTTAGAGGACAGCTACTCCTACGAGCAGTACTTC
size: -
V: TRBV7-9
length: 15
D: -
J: TRBJ2-7

CDR3: CASSVTVGYMETQYF
DNA: TGTGCCAGCAGTGTGACAGTGGGATACATGGAGACCCAGTACTTC
size: -
V: TRBV6-1
length: 15
D: -
J: TRBJ2-5

CDR3: CASSVGTTYEQYF
DNA: TGTGCCAGCAGTGTCGGGACAACCTACGAGCAGTACTTC
size: -
V: TRBV5-5
length: 13
D: -
J: TRBJ2-7

CDR3: CASSQSTGRSGNTIYF
DNA: TGCGCCAGCAGCCAGTCTACAGGGAGGTCTGGAAACACCATATATTTT
size: -
V: TRBV4-1
length: 16
D: -
J: TRBJ1-3

CDR3: CASSVLAVSYEQYF
DNA: TGTGCCAGCAGCGTCTTAGCGGTCTCCTACGAGCAGTACTTC
size: -
V: TRBV9
length: 14
D: -
J: TRBJ2-7

CDR3: CASSYFITDEQYF
DNA: TGTGCCAGCAGTTACTTTATAACAGACGAGCAGTACTTC
size: -
V: TRBV6-5
length: 13
D: -
J: TRBJ2-7

CDR3: CASSETLPSGELFF
DNA: TGTGCCAGCAGTGAAACGCTTCCCTCCGGGGAGCTGTTTTTT
size: -
V: TRBV6-1
length: 14
D: -
J: TRBJ2-2